What follows are 11 T cell receptor beta chains derived from one specimen sequenced in a study of T cells after yellow fever vaccination. MiXCR, applied by TCRdb to the 5' RACE reads, yields one record per CDR3 protein. This sample yields about 320,000 distinct CDR3 sequences, of which around 4.4% are seen a single time; 15% to 20% belongs to the top ten. Specimen: PBMCs, collected 15 days after the yellow fever booster vaccination. The receptors originated from a man younger than 30 who received the YFV17D yellow fever vaccine.

This clonotype was counted many times. The chain combines TRBV7-2 with TRBJ2-2; D perhaps matches TRBD2 (6 bases). CDR3 size: 15 residues. CDR1 and CDR2 from the germline V gene are SGHTA and FQGNSA. The V end was cut by 1 base, the J end by 6 bases, with 12 bases between. CDR3 sequence reads: CASSLVIADPGELFF. The CDR3 nucleotides are TGTGCCAGCAGCTTAGTCATAGCGGACCCCGGGGAGCTGTTTTTT. The entire variable domain, with the rest obtained from reference TRBV7-2 and TRBJ2-2, is as follows: GAGVSQSPSNKVTEKGKDVELRCDPISGHTALYWYRQSLGQGLEFLIYFQGNSAPDKSGLPSDRFSAERTGGSVSTLTIQRTQQEDSAVYLCASSLVIADPGELFFGEGSRLTVL.

This clonotype has only a few counts. The rearrangement uses TRBV6-2 or TRBV6-3 and TRBJ1-2; TRBD1 agrees at 11 bases. Germline CDR1 MNHEY, CDR2 SVGEGT. The CDR3 covers 16 residues. The ends lost 2 bases at V and 4 bases at J; junction bases unmatched: 6. CDR3 sequence (DNA): TGTGCCAGCAGTTACACTCGGACAGGGGGCGTCTATGGCTACACCTTC. This gives the protein CASSYTRTGGVYGYTF.

The gene calls are TRBV4-1 and TRBJ2-5; D ambiguous. Germline V CDR1 and CDR2: MGHRA, YSYEKL. The CDR3 has 15 residues. Trimming took off 1 base at V and 1 base at J, with 10 bases between the two ends. The CDR3 loop reads CASSQVYSPQETQYF. Written as DNA, the CDR3 is TGCGCCAGCAGCCAAGTGTACAGCCCCCAAGAGACCCAGTACTTC.

At least ten counts were recorded for this clonotype. This chain uses TRBV11-2 with TRBJ1-1; D is perhaps TRBD1 (5 bases). The CDR3 length is 12 residues. Germline-derived CDR1 and CDR2 are SGHAT and FQNNGV. V was trimmed by 6 bases and J by 8 bases, leaving 13 bases between them. CDR3 in amino acids: CASSQPGLEAFF. CDR3 DNA: TGTGCCAGCAGTCAACCGGGACTGGAAGCTTTCTTT.

This clonotype was seen a handful of times. This sequence joins TRBV7-9 and TRBJ1-6; D not resolved. CDR1 and CDR2 from the germline V gene are SEHNR and FQNEAQ (reference sequence). CDR3 length equals 13 residues. V lost 4 bases to trimming and J lost 10 bases, with 11 bases between them. This CDR3 is CASSSWTGSPLHF. The DNA for the CDR3 is TGTGCCAGCAGCTCCTGGACCGGGTCACCCCTCCACTTT.

This clonotype was detected only a few times. The chain is built from TRBV29-1 and TRBJ2-7; 8 bases agree with TRBD2. Germline V lookup: CDR1 SQVTM, CDR2 ANQGSEA. The CDR3 runs 14 residues. Losses at the gene ends were 5 bases for V and 4 bases for J; bases not matched to a gene: 10. The CDR3 coding sequence is TGCAGCGTTTTAAGGTTGGCGGGGGGTTACGAGCAGTACTTC. Amino acids: CSVLRLAGGYEQYF.

This clonotype was seen at least ten times. For the CDR3, the DNA is TGTGCCAGCAGCTTAGACAGGGGCATATATGGCTACACCTTC. It translates to CASSLDRGIYGYTF. The V call is TRBV11-2, the J call TRBJ1-2, with D maybe TRBD1 (6 bases). CDR1 is SGHAT and CDR2 is FQNNGV in the germline V gene. The CDR3 runs 14 residues. Trimming left V 0 bases short and J 5 bases short, with 10 bases between.

This clonotype was seen repeatedly, ten times or more. This sequence joins TRBV7-3 and TRBJ2-3; D is unclear. V lost 5 bases, J lost 0 bases, and 9 bases lay in between. The CDR3 is made up of 14 amino acids. Germline values: CDR1 SGHTA, CDR2 FQGTGA. DNA of the CDR3: TGTGCCAGCAGCCAGTTTGTTAGCACAGATACGCAGTATTTT. Encoded protein: CASSQFVSTDTQYF.

This chain uses TRBV18 with TRBJ2-7; 10 bases are a match to TRBD2. The CDR3 runs 15 residues. V shed 1 base and J 6 bases; nucleotides not matched to a gene: 6. Germline V lookup: CDR1 KGHSH, CDR2 LQKENI. CDR3 in amino acids: CASSPLAGGLSEQYF. CDR3 sequence (DNA): TGTGCCAGCTCACCACTAGCGGGGGGCCTCTCCGAGCAGTACTTC. Full variable domain (remainder filled in from reference TRBV18 and TRBJ2-7): NAGVMQNPRHLVRRRGQEARLRCSPMKGHSHVYWYRQLPEEGLKFMVYLQKENIIDESGMPKERFSAEFPKEGPSILRIQQVVRGDSAAYFCASSPLAGGLSEQYFGPGTRLTVT.

This clonotype was counted many times. The CDR3 loop reads CSAMGERWGSLREQYF. For the CDR3, the DNA is TGCAGTGCTATGGGGGAACGTTGGGGATCTCTACGTGAGCAGTACTTC. The chain has TRBV20-1 and TRBJ2-7, with D tentatively TRBD1 or TRBD2 (5 bases each). CDR1 and CDR2 (germline): DFQATT, SNEGSKA (reference sequence). The CDR3 runs 16 residues. V was trimmed by 4 bases and J by 7 bases, leaving 26 bases between them.

This clonotype was recorded at least ten times. The chain couples TRBV7-2 to TRBJ2-3; no definite D call. Germline CDR1 reads SGHTA; CDR2 reads FQGNSA. The length of the CDR3 is 16 residues. Trimming left V 5 bases short and J 0 bases short, with 15 bases between. The CDR3, as DNA: TGTGCCAGCAGCCTCGAAAACGGGCCTAGCACAGATACGCAGTATTTT. It codes for CASSLENGPSTDTQYF.